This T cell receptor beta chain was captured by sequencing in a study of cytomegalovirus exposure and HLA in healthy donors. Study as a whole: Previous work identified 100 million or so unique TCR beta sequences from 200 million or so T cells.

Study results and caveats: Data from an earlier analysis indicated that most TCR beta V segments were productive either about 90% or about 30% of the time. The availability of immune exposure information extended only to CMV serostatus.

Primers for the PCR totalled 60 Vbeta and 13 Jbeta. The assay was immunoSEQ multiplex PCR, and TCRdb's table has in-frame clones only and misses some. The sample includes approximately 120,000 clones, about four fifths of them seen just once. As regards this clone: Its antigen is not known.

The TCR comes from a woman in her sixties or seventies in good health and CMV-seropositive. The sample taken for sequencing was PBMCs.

Here the CDR3 DNA reads TGTGCCAGCAGCCGACTTAGCGGGGGGGCCATAGATACGCAGTATTTT. Amino acids: CASSRLSGGAIDTQYF. The chain recombines TRBV5-4 with TRBJ2-3, with TRBD2 matching 11 bases. Trimming cost V 4 bases and J 5 bases; bases outside gene matches: 9. Germline V gene sequence: CDR1 SGHNT, CDR2 YYREEE (reference sequence). The CDR3 is made up of 16 amino acids.